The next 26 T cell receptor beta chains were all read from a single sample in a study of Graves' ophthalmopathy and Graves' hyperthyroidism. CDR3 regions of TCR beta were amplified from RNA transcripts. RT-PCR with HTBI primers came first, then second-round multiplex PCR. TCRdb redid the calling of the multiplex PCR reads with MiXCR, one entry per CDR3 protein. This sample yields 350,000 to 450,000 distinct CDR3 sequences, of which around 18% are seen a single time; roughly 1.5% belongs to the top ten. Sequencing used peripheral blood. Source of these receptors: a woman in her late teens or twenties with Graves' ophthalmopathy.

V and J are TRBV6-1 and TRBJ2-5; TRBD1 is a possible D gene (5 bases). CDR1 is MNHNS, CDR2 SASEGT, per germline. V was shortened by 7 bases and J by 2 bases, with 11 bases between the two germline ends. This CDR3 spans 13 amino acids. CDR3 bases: TGTGCCAGCACTGACAGACTGCAAGAGACCCAGTACTTC. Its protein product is CASTDRLQETQYF.

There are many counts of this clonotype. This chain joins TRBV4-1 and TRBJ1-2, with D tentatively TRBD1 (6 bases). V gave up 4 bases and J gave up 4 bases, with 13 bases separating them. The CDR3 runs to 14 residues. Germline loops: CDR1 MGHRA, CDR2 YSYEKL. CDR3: CASSPQQGVYGYTF. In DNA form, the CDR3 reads TGCGCCAGCAGCCCTCAACAGGGAGTCTATGGCTACACCTTC.

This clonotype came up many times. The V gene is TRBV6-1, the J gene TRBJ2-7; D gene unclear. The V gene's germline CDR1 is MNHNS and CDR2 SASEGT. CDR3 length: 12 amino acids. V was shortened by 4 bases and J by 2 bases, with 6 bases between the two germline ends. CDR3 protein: CASSGTAYEQYF. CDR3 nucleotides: TGTGCCAGCAGTGGGACGGCCTACGAGCAGTACTTC.

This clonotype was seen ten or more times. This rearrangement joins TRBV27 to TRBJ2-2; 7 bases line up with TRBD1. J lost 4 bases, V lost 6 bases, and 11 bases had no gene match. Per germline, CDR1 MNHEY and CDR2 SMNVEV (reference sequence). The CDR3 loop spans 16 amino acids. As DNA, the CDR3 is TGTGCCAGCAGAGCCCAACCAGGGGGTGTCACCGGGGAGCTGTTTTTT. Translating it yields CASRAQPGGVTGELFF.

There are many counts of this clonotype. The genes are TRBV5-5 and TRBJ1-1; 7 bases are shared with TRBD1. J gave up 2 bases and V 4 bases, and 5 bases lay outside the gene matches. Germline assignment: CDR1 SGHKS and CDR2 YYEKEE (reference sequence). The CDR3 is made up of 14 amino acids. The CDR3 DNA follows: TGTGCCAGCAGCCAACAGGGGATTAACACTGAAGCTTTCTTT. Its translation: CASSQQGINTEAFF.

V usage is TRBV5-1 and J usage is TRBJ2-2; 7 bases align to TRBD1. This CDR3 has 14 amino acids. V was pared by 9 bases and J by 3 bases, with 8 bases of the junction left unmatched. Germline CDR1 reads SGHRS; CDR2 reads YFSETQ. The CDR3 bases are TGCGCCACCTCAGGGGACAGAGACACCGGGGAGCTGTTTTTT. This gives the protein CATSGDRDTGELFF.

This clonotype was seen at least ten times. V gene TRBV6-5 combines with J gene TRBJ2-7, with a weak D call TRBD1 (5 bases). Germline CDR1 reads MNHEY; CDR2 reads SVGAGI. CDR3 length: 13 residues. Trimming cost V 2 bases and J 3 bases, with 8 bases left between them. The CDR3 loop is CASSYQGNYEQYF. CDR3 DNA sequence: TGTGCCAGCAGTTACCAGGGAAACTACGAGCAGTACTTC.

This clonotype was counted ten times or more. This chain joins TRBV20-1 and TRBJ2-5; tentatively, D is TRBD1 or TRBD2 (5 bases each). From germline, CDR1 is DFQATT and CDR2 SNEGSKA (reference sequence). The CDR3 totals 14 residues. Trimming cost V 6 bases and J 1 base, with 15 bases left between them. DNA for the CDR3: TGCAGTGCCCCAGGGACGGGGAGCCAAGAGACCCAGTACTTC. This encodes CSAPGTGSQETQYF.

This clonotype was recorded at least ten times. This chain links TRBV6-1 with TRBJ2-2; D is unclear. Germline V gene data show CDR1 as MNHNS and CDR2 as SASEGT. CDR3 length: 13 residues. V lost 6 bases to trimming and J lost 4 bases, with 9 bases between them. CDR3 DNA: TGTGCCAGCAGCCTTCCTAGCACCGGGGAGCTGTTTTTT. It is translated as CASSLPSTGELFF.

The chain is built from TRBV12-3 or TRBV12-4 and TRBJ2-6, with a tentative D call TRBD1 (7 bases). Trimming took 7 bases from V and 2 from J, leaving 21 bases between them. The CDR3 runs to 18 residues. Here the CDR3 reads CASNLNRGGNAGANVLTF. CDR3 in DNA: TGTGCCAGCAACTTGAACAGGGGAGGCAATGCTGGGGCCAACGTCCTGACTTTC.

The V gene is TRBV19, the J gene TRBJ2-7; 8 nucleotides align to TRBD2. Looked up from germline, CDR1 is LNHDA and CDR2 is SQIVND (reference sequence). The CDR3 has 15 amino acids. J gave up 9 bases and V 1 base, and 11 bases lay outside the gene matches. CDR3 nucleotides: TGTGCCAGTAGTATAGCGCGGGAGGCATCGGAGAGGCAGTACTTC. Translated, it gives CASSIAREASERQYF.

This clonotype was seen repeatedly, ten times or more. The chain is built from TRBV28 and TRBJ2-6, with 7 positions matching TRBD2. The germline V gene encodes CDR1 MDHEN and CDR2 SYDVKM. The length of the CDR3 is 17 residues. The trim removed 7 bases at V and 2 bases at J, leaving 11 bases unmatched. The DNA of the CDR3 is TGTGCCAGCAAGCGGGGCTCTGAGGGCGCTGGGGCCAACGTCCTGACTTTC. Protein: CASKRGSEGAGANVLTF.

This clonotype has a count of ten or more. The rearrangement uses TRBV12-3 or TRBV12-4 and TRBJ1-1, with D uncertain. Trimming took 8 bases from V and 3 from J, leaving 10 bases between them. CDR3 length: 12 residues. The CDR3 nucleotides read TGTGCCAGCGGAAACAGCTACACTGAAGCTTTCTTT. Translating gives CASGNSYTEAFF.

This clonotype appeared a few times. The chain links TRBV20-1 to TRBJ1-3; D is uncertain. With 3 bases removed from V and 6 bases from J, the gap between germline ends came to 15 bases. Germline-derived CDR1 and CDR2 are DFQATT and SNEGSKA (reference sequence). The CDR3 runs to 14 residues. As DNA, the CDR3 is TGCAGTGCTAGTCCGCTGACGGGAGCAAACACCATATATTTT. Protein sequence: CSASPLTGANTIYF.

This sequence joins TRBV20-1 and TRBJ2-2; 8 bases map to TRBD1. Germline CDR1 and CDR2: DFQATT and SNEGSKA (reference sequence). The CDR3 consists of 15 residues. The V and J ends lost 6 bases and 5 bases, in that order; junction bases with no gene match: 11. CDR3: CSAREDRVTTGELFF. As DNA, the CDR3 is TGCAGTGCCAGGGAGGACAGGGTAACGACCGGGGAGCTGTTTTTT.

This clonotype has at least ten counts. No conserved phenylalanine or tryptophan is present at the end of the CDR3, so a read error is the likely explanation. The CDR3 protein is CATSPDTRSNQPQHS. For the CDR3, the DNA is TGTGCCACCAGCCCCGACACTAGGAGCAATCAGCCCCAGCATTCT. This chain joins TRBV15 and TRBJ1-5; no reliable D call. This CDR3 has 15 residues. CDR1 is LNHNV and CDR2 is YYDKDF in the germline V gene (reference sequence). V gave up 5 bases and J gave up 1 base, with 12 bases separating them.

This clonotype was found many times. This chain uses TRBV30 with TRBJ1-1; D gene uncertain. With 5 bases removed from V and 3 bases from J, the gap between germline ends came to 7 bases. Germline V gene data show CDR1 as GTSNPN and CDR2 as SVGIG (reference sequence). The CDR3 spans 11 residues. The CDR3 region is CAWGRDTEAFF. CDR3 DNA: TGTGCCTGGGGTAGGGACACTGAAGCTTTCTTT.

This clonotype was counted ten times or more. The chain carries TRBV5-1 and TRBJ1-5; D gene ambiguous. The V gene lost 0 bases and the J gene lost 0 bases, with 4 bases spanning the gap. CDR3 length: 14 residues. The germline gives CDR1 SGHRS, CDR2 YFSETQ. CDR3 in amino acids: CASSLDNSNQPQHF. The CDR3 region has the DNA TGCGCCAGCAGCTTGGATAATAGCAATCAGCCCCAGCATTTT.

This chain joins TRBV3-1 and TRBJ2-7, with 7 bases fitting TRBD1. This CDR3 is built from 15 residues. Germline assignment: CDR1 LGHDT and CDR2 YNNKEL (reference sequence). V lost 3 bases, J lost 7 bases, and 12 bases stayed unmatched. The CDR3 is CASSHPGQSYGEQYF. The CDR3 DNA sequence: TGTGCCAGCAGCCACCCGGGACAGAGCTACGGTGAGCAGTACTTC.

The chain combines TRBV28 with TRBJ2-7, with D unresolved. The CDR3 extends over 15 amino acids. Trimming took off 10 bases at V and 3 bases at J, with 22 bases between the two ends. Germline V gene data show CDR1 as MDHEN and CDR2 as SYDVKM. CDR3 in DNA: TGTGCCACCACCTCCTCCCCCTTCTTACTCTACGAGCAGTACTTC. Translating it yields CATTSSPFLLYEQYF.

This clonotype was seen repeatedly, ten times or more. DNA for the CDR3: TGCAGTGCTAGAGTCCCTTTAGGGACTAGGAGACTTAGCCAAGAGACCCAGTACTTC. The encoded protein is CSARVPLGTRRLSQETQYF. The rearrangement joins TRBV20-1 to TRBJ2-5; 8 bases line up with TRBD2. This CDR3 has 19 residues. Losses at the gene ends were 1 base for V and 1 base for J; bases not matched to a gene: 17. Germline CDR1 reads DFQATT; CDR2 reads SNEGSKA (reference sequence).

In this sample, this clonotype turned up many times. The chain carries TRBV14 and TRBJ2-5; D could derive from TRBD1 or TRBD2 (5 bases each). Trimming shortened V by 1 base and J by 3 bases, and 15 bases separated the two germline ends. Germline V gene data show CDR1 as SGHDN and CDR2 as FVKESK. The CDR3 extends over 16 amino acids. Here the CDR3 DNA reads TGTGCCAGCAGCCAAGGCCAGGGATTGGGAGAAGAGACCCAGTACTTC. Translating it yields CASSQGQGLGEETQYF.

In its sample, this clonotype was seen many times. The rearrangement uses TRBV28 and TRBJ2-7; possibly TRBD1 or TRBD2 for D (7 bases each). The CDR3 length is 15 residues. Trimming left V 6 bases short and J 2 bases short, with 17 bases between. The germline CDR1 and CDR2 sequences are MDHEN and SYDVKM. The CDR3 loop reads CASSQGGTWTYEQYF. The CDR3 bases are TGTGCCAGCAGCCAGGGGGGGACCTGGACCTACGAGCAGTACTTC. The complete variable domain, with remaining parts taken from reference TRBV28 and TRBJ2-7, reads DVKVTQSSRYLVKRTGEKVFLECVQDMDHENMFWYRQDPGLGLRLIYFSYDVKMKEKGDIPEGYSVSREKKERFSLILESASTNQTSMYLCASSQGGTWTYEQYFGPGTRLTVT.

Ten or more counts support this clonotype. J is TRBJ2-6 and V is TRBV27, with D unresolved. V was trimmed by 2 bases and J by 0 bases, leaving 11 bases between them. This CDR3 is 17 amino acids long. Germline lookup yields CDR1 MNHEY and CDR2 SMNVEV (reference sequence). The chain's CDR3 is CASSLGRLPSGANVLTF. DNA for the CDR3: TGTGCCAGCAGTTTAGGCAGGCTGCCCTCTGGGGCCAACGTCCTGACTTTC.

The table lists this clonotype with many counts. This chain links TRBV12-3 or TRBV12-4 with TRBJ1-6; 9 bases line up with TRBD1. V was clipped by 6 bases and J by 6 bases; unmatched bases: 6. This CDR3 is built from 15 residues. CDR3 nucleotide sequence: TGTGCCAGCAGGTCGGTACAGGGGGCTAATTCACCCCTCCACTTT. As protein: CASRSVQGANSPLHF.

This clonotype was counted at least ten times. CDR3 nucleotides: TGTGCCAGCATCCCGGGATTCCTGGGGGGCACTGAAGCTTTCTTT. It codes for CASIPGFLGGTEAFF. This rearrangement joins TRBV28 to TRBJ1-1; D is perhaps TRBD1 (5 bases). CDR3 length equals 15 residues. The V and J ends lost 7 bases and 4 bases respectively, with 19 bases between them. Germline CDR1 MDHEN, CDR2 SYDVKM.